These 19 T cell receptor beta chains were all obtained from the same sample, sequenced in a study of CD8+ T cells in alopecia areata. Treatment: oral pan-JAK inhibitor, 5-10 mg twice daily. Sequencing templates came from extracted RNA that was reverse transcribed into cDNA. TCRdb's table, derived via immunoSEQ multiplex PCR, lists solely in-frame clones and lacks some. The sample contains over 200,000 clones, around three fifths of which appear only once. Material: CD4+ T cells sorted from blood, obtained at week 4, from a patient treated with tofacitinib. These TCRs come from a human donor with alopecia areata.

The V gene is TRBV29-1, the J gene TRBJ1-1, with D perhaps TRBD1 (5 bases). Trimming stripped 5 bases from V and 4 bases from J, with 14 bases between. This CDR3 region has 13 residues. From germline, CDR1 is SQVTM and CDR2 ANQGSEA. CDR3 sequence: CSVNAGHGTEAFF. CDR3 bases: TGCAGCGTTAACGCAGGGCATGGCACTGAAGCTTTCTTT.

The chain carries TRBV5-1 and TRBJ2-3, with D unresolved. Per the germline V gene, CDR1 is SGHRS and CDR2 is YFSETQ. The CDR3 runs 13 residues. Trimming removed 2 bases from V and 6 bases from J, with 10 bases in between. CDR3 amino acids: CASSFLWFDTQYF. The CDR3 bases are TGCGCCAGCAGCTTTCTGTGGTTCGATACGCAGTATTTT.

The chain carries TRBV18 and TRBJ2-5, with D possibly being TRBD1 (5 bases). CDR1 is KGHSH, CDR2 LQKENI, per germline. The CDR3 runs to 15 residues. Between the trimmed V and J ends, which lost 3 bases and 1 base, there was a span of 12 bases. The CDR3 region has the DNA TGTGCCAGCTCACCCAGGGCAGGCCTCCAAGAGACCCAGTACTTC. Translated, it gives CASSPRAGLQETQYF.

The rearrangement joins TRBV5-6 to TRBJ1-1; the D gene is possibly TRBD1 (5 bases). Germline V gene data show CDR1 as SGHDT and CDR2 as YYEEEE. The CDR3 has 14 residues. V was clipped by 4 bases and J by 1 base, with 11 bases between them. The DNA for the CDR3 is TGTGCCAGCAGCCCCCTGACAGCGAACACTGAAGCTTTCTTT. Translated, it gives CASSPLTANTEAFF.

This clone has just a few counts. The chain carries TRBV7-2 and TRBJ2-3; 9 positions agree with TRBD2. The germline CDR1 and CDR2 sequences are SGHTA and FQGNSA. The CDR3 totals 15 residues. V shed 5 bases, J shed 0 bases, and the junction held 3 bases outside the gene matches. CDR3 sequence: CASSQTSGSTDTQYF. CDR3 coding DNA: TGTGCCAGCAGCCAGACTAGCGGTAGCACAGATACGCAGTATTTT.

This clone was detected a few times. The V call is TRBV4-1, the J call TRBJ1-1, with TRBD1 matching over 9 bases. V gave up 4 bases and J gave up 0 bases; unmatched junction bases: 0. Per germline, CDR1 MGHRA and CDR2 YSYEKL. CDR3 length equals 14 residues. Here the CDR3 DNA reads TGCGCCAGCAGCCGACAGGGGGTGAACACTGAAGCTTTCTTT. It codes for CASSRQGVNTEAFF.

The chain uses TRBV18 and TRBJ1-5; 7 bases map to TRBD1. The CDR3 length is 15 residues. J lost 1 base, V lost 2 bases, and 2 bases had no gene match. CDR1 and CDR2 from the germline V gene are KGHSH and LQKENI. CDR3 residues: CASSPTTGSNQPQHF. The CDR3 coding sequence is TGTGCCAGCTCACCAACGACAGGGAGCAATCAGCCCCAGCATTTT.

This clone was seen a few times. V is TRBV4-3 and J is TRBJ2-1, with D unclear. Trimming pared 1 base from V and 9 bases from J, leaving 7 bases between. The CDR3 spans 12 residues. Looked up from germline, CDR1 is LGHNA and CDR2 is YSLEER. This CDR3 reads CASSQGPGEQFF. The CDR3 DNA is TGCGCCAGCAGCCAAGGACCGGGTGAGCAGTTCTTC.

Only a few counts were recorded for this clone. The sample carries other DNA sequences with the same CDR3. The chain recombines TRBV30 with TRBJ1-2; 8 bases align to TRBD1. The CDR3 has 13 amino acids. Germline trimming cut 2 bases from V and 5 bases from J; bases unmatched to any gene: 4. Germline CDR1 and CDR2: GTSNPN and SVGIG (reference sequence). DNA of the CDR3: TGTGCCTGGAGTAGGGACAGGCCATATGGCTACACCTTC. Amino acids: CAWSRDRPYGYTF.

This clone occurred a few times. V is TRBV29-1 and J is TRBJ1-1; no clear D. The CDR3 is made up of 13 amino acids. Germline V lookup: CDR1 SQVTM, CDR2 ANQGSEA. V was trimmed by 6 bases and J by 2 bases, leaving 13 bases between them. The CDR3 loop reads CSVTPGFNTEAFF. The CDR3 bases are TGCAGCGTCACGCCGGGGTTCAACACTGAAGCTTTCTTT.

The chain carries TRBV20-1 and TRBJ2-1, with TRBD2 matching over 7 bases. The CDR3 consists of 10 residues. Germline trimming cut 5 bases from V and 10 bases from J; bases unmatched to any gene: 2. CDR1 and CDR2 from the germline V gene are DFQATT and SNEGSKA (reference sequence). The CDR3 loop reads CSAPGLEQFF. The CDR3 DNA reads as TGCAGTGCTCCGGGACTAGAGCAGTTCTTC.

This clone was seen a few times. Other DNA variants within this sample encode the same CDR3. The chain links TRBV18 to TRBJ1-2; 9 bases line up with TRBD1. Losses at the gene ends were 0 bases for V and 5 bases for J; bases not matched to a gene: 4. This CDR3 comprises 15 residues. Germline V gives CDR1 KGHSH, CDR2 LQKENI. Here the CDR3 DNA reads TGTGCCAGCTCACCACCCTCCGGACAGGGGTATGGCTACACCTTC. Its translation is CASSPPSGQGYGYTF.

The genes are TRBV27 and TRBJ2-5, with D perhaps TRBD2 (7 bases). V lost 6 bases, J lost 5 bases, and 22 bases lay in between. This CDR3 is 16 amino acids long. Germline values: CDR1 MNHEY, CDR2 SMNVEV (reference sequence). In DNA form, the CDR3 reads TGTGCCAGCAGACCCACCGGAGTAGAGGGGGGGGAGACCCAGTACTTC. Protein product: CASRPTGVEGGETQYF.

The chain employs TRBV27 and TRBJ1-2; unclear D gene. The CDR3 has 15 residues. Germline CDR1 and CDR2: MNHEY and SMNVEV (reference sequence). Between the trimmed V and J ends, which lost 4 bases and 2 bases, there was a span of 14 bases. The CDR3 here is CASSSSYNLNYGYTF. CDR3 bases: TGTGCCAGCAGTTCCTCCTACAACCTAAACTATGGCTACACCTTC.

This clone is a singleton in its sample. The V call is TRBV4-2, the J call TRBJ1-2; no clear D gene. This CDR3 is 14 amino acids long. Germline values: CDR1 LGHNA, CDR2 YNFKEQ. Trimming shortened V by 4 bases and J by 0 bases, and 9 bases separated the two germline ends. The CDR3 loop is CASSLDGANYGYTF. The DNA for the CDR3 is TGTGCCAGCAGCCTGGACGGCGCTAACTATGGCTACACCTTC.

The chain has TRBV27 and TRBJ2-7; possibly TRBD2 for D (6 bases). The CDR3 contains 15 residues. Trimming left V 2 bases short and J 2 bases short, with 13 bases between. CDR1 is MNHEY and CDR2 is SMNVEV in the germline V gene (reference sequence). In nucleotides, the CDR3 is TGTGCCAGCAGTTTACGAACGGGGGAGGCCTACGAGCAGTACTTC. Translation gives CASSLRTGEAYEQYF.

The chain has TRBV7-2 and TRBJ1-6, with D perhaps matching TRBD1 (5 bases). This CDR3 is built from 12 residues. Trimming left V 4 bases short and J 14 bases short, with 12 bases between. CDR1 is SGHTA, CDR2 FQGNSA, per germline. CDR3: CASSSQGAALHF. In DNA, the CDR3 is TGTGCCAGCAGCTCCCAGGGAGCAGCCCTCCACTTT.

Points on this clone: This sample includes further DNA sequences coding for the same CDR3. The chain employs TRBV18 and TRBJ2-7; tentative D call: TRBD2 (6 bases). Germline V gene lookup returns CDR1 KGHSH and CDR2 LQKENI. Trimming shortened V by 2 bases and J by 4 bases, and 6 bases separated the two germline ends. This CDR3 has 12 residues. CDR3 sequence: CASSPGGYEQYF. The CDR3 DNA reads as TGTGCCAGCTCACCAGGGGGGTACGAGCAGTACTTC. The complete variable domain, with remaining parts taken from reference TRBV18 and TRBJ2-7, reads NAGVMQNPRHLVRRRGQEARLRCSPMKGHSHVYWYRQLPEEGLKFMVYLQKENIIDESGMPKERFSAEFPKEGPSILRIQQVVRGDSAAYFCASSPGGYEQYFGPGTRLTVT.

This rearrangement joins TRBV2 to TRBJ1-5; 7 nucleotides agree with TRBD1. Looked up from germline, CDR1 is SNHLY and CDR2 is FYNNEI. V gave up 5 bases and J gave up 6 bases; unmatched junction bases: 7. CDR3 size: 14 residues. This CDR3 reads CASSPTGFGQPQHF. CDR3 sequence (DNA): TGTGCCAGCAGTCCGACAGGGTTCGGTCAGCCCCAGCATTTT. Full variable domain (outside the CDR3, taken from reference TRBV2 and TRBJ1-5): EPEVTQTPSHQVTQMGQEVILRCVPISNHLYFYWYRQILGQKVEFLVSFYNNEISEKSEIFDDQFSVERPDGSNFTLKIRSTKLEDSAMYFCASSPTGFGQPQHFGDGTRLSIL.